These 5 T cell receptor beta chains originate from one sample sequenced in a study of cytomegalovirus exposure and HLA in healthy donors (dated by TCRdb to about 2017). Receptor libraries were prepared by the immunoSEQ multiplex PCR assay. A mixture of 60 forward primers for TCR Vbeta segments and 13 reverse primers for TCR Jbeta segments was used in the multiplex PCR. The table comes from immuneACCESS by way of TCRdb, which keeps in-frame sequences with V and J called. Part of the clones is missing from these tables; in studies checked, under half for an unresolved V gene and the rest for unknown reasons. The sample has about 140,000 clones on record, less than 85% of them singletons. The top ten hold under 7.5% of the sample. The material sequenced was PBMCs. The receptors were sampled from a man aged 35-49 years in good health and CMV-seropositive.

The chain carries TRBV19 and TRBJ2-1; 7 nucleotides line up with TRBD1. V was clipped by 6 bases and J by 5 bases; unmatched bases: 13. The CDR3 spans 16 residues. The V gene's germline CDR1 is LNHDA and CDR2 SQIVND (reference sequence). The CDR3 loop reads CASRTLGQTLNNEQFF. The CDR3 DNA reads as TGTGCCAGTAGAACCTTGGGACAGACACTGAACAATGAGCAGTTCTTC.

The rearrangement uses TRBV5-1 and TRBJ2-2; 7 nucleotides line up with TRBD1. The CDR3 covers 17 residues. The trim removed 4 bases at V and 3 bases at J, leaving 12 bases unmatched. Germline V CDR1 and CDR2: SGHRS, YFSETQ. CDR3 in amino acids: CASSVEAGTVYTGELFF. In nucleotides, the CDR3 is TGCGCCAGCAGCGTTGAGGCTGGGACAGTATACACCGGGGAGCTGTTTTTT. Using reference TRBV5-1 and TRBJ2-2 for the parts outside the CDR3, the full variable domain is KAGVTQTPRYLIKTRGQQVTLSCSPISGHRSVSWYQQTPGQGLQFLFEYFSETQRNKGNFPGRFSGRQFSNSRSEMNVSTLELGDSALYLCASSVEAGTVYTGELFFGEGSRLTVL.

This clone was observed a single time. Written as DNA, the CDR3 is TGTGCCAGTAGTATAGGTTCGGGACAGAACTACGAGCAGTACTTC. Encoded protein: CASSIGSGQNYEQYF. The gene calls are TRBV19 and TRBJ2-7, with 7 nucleotides matching TRBD1. The CDR3 contains 15 residues. With V trimmed by 1 base and J by 3 bases, 6 bases remained unmatched. Germline lookup yields CDR1 LNHDA and CDR2 SQIVND (reference sequence).

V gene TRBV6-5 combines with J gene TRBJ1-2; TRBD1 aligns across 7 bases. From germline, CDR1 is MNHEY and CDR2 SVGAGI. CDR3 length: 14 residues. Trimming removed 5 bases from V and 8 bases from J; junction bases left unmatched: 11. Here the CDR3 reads CASSNRDSYGGYTF. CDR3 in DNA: TGTGCCAGCAGTAACCGGGACAGCTATGGAGGCTACACCTTC.

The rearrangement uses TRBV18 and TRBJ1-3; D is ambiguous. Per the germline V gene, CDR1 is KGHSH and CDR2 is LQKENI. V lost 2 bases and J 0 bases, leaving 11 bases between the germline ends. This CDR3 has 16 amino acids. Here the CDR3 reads CASSPGVSVSGNTIYF. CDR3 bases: TGTGCCAGCTCACCAGGAGTGTCCGTCTCTGGAAACACCATATATTTT.